The rows below give T cell receptor beta chains drawn from one sample of a study of shared clonotypes between healthy human individuals. The data were produced by immunoSEQ multiplex PCR, yet TCRdb's version contains in-frame clones alone and is incomplete. The table lists millions of clones, just over 90% of them singletons, with roughly 0.14% in the top ten. Specimen: naive CD4+ T cells sorted from blood. These receptors all come from a man younger than 35 in good health. The CDR3 runs from the conserved cysteine through the conserved F or W. A D gene is named only where the DNA matches it firmly. Size is omitted from some rows. Given values are once, few, many or a class for expanded clones.

CDR3 DNA: TGCAGCGTTGAAGATCTGCCACTGGCTTTCTTT
CDR3 protein: CSVEDLPLAFF
D gene: -
clone size: -
J gene: TRBJ1-1
V gene: TRBV29-1

CDR3 DNA: TGTGCCAGCAGCTGGACTAGCGGGAGTAGCTCCTACGAGCAGTACTTC
CDR3 protein: CASSWTSGSSSYEQYF
D gene: TRBD2
clone size: -
J gene: TRBJ2-7
V gene: TRBV7-2

CDR3 DNA: TGTGCCAGCAGTTTCAGGACAGGAAATAATTCACCCCTCCACTTT
CDR3 protein: CASSFRTGNNSPLHF
D gene: TRBD1
clone size: -
J gene: TRBJ1-6
V gene: TRBV27

CDR3 DNA: TGTGCCAGCAGTGTTACAGGGGGATCCTACAATGAGCAGTTCTTC
CDR3 protein: CASSVTGGSYNEQFF
D gene: TRBD1
clone size: -
J gene: TRBJ2-1
V gene: TRBV25-1

CDR3 DNA: TGTGCCTGCGCGGGACAGGTATTTGGTTCACCCCTCCACTTT
CDR3 protein: CACAGQVFGSPLHF
D gene: TRBD1
clone size: -
J gene: TRBJ1-6
V gene: TRBV30

CDR3 DNA: TGTGCCAGCAGCCGATGGGCAGATACGCAGTATTTT
CDR3 protein: CASSRWADTQYF
D gene: -
clone size: -
J gene: TRBJ2-3
V gene: TRBV27

CDR3 DNA: TGTGCCAGCAGCTTGGGACAGGGAGGATATAATTCACCCCTCCACTTT
CDR3 protein: CASSLGQGGYNSPLHF
D gene: TRBD1
clone size: -
J gene: TRBJ1-6
V gene: TRBV5-5

CDR3 DNA: TGTGCCAGCAGCCTGATGGGACAGGCCGGGTGGGAGACCCAGTACTTC
CDR3 protein: CASSLMGQAGWETQYF
D gene: TRBD1
clone size: -
J gene: TRBJ2-5
V gene: TRBV5-4

CDR3 DNA: TGTGCCAGCAGCCCGGAGGTGGACAGGACCTATGGCTACACCTTC
CDR3 protein: CASSPEVDRTYGYTF
D gene: TRBD1
clone size: once
J gene: TRBJ1-2
V gene: TRBV5-5

CDR3 DNA: TGTGCCATCAGCGGGGTTCAAGAGACCCAGTACTTC
CDR3 protein: CAISGVQETQYF
D gene: -
clone size: -
J gene: TRBJ2-5
V gene: TRBV10-3

CDR3 DNA: TGCGCCAGCAGCCACGGGACAGGGAACGACGAGCAGTACTTC
CDR3 protein: CASSHGTGNDEQYF
D gene: TRBD1
clone size: few
J gene: TRBJ2-7
V gene: TRBV5-1

CDR3 DNA: TGCAGCGTTGAAGATGGGGCAAACACTGAAGCTTTCTTT
CDR3 protein: CSVEDGANTEAFF
D gene: -
clone size: -
J gene: TRBJ1-1
V gene: TRBV29-1

CDR3 DNA: TGTGCCAGCAGCCGGGACCGTTTGAATGAGCAGTTCTTC
CDR3 protein: CASSRDRLNEQFF
D gene: -
clone size: -
J gene: TRBJ2-1
V gene: TRBV11-3

CDR3 DNA: TGTGCCAGCACTGACCTTCGGCAGCCTGTGGGCTATGGCTACACCTTC
CDR3 protein: CASTDLRQPVGYGYTF
D gene: -
clone size: -
J gene: TRBJ1-2
V gene: TRBV5-6

CDR3 DNA: TGTGCCAGCTCACCGGGGGCTGAAGCTTTCTTT
CDR3 protein: CASSPGAEAFF
D gene: -
clone size: once
J gene: TRBJ1-1
V gene: TRBV18

CDR3 DNA: TGTGCCAGCAGCTTAGGCCCTGGGCCCCAGCATTTT
CDR3 protein: CASSLGPGPQHF
D gene: -
clone size: -
J gene: TRBJ1-5
V gene: TRBV13

CDR3 DNA: TGTGCCAGCAGAGTCCGACTAGGGCCTACGCACGAGCAGTACTTC
CDR3 protein: CASRVRLGPTHEQYF
D gene: -
clone size: once
J gene: TRBJ2-7
V gene: TRBV6-1

CDR3 DNA: TGTGCCAGCAGCTTGGCCGGGGTAGAAGGTGGCTACACCTTC
CDR3 protein: CASSLAGVEGGYTF
D gene: -
clone size: -
J gene: TRBJ1-2
V gene: TRBV5-6

CDR3 DNA: TGTGCCAGTAGTATGAGTGGTGGGGGCCAGCCCCAGCATTTT
CDR3 protein: CASSMSGGGQPQHF
D gene: -
clone size: -
J gene: TRBJ1-5
V gene: TRBV19

CDR3 DNA: TGTGCCAGCAGTGAAGAGGGGGGTTGGATAGATACGCAGTATTTT
CDR3 protein: CASSEEGGWIDTQYF
D gene: -
clone size: -
J gene: TRBJ2-3
V gene: TRBV2

CDR3 DNA: TGTGCCATCAGTGGGGATTTCATGAACACTGAAGCTTTCTTT
CDR3 protein: CAISGDFMNTEAFF
D gene: -
clone size: once
J gene: TRBJ1-1
V gene: TRBV10-3

CDR3 DNA: TGCAGCGTTTCACTAAGAGGGGGGGTTTCTACTGAAGCTTTCTTT
CDR3 protein: CSVSLRGGVSTEAFF
D gene: -
clone size: -
J gene: TRBJ1-1
V gene: TRBV29-1

CDR3 DNA: TGTGCCAGCAGCCAACCCCTAGCGGGGGAGATCGGCTCTAATACGCAGTATTTT
CDR3 protein: CASSQPLAGEIGSNTQYF
D gene: TRBD2
clone size: -
J gene: TRBJ2-3
V gene: TRBV14

CDR3 DNA: TGTGCCCCCCTGAACGGAAACACCATATATTTT
CDR3 protein: CAPLNGNTIYF
D gene: -
clone size: -
J gene: TRBJ1-3
V gene: TRBV27

CDR3 DNA: TGCAGTGCTAGGACCACCGGGGAGCTGTTTTTT
CDR3 protein: CSARTTGELFF
D gene: -
clone size: -
J gene: TRBJ2-2
V gene: TRBV20-1

CDR3 DNA: TGTGCCAGCTCACCAATGCAGGGAATGATGACCGGGGAGCTGTTTTTT
CDR3 protein: CASSPMQGMMTGELFF
D gene: -
clone size: -
J gene: TRBJ2-2
V gene: TRBV18

CDR3 DNA: TGTGCCAGTAGTATATTAACAGGGGGCATTGCTTTCTTT
CDR3 protein: CASSILTGGIAFF
D gene: TRBD1
clone size: -
J gene: TRBJ1-1
V gene: TRBV19

CDR3 DNA: TGCGCCAGCAGCTCCATGACTAGCGGGGGGGGCGTGGATACGCAGTATTTT
CDR3 protein: CASSSMTSGGGVDTQYF
D gene: TRBD2
clone size: -
J gene: TRBJ2-3
V gene: TRBV5-1

CDR3 DNA: TGTGCCAGCAGCCCCGCGGGGGGCACCGGGGAGCTGTTTTTT
CDR3 protein: CASSPAGGTGELFF
D gene: TRBD2
clone size: -
J gene: TRBJ2-2
V gene: TRBV11-3

CDR3 DNA: TGTGCCAGCAGGTCCCTTACGGCGGGGAAACTGTTTTTT
CDR3 protein: CASRSLTAGKLFF
D gene: -
clone size: -
J gene: TRBJ1-4
V gene: TRBV2

CDR3 DNA: TGTGCCAGTAGTAAACCGGGACAGGGGGATTCACCCCTCCACTTT
CDR3 protein: CASSKPGQGDSPLHF
D gene: TRBD1
clone size: -
J gene: TRBJ1-6
V gene: TRBV19

CDR3 DNA: TGCAGCGCTTACACCGCAACTAATGAAAAACTGTTTTTT
CDR3 protein: CSAYTATNEKLFF
D gene: -
clone size: -
J gene: TRBJ1-4
V gene: TRBV29-1

CDR3 DNA: TGTGCCAGCAGCTACCGAACTGAAGCTTTCTTT
CDR3 protein: CASSYRTEAFF
D gene: -
clone size: -
J gene: TRBJ1-1
V gene: TRBV28

CDR3 DNA: TGCGCCAGCAGCTTGGGAGGGGGAAATGAAAAACTGTTTTTT
CDR3 protein: CASSLGGGNEKLFF
D gene: -
clone size: once
J gene: TRBJ1-4
V gene: TRBV5-1

CDR3 DNA: TGTGCCAGTGGCCCGGGCAGGGGCTCTGGGGCCAACGTCCTGACTTTC
CDR3 protein: CASGPGRGSGANVLTF
D gene: -
clone size: -
J gene: TRBJ2-6
V gene: TRBV19

CDR3 DNA: TGTGCCAGCAGTTCACCCGGGGAGCTGTTTTTT
CDR3 protein: CASSSPGELFF
D gene: -
clone size: -
J gene: TRBJ2-2
V gene: TRBV6-5

CDR3 DNA: TGTGCCAGTAGTTCACCCGGGGCTACCTACGAGCAGTACTTC
CDR3 protein: CASSSPGATYEQYF
D gene: -
clone size: -
J gene: TRBJ2-7
V gene: TRBV19

CDR3 DNA: TGTGCCAGCTCACCTGTGAACCAGGGCCTACAGAATTCACCCCTCCACTTT
CDR3 protein: CASSPVNQGLQNSPLHF
D gene: -
clone size: -
J gene: TRBJ1-6
V gene: TRBV18

CDR3 DNA: TGTGCCAGCAGACCGGGAGGGGGTCACGAGCAGTACTTC
CDR3 protein: CASRPGGGHEQYF
D gene: TRBD2
clone size: -
J gene: TRBJ2-7
V gene: TRBV6-5

CDR3 DNA: TGCAGCGTCGCGAACACTGAAGCTTTCTTT
CDR3 protein: CSVANTEAFF
D gene: -
clone size: -
J gene: TRBJ1-1
V gene: TRBV29-1